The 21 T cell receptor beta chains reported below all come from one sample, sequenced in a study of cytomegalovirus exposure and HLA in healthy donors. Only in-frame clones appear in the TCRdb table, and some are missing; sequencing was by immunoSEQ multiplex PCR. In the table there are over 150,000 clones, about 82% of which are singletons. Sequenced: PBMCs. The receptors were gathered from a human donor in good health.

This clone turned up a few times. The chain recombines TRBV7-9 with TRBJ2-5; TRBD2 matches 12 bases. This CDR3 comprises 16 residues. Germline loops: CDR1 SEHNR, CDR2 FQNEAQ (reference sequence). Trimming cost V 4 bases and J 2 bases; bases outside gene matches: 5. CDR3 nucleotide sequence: TGTGCCAGCAGCTGGCGGACTAGCGGGACGCAAGAGACCCAGTACTTC. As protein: CASSWRTSGTQETQYF.

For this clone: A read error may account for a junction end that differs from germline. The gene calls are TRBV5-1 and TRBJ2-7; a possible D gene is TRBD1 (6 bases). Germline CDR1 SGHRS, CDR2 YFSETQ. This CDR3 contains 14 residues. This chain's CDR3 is CASNLATQGFEQYF. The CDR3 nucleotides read TGCGCCAGCAACTTGGCCACCCAGGGGTTCGAGCAGTACTTC. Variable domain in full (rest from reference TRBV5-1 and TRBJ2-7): KAGVTQTPRYLIKTRGQQVTLSCSPISGHRSVSWYQQTPGQGLQFLFEYFSETQRNKGNFPGRFSGRQFSNSRSEMNVSTLELGDSALYLCASNLATQGFEQYFGPGTRLTVT.

This chain's CDR3 is CASSLRGQGGGEQYF. The DNA for the CDR3 is TGTGCCAGCAGCTTACGGGGACAGGGAGGCGGCGAGCAGTACTTC. The rearrangement joins TRBV7-8 to TRBJ2-7, with 9 bases matching TRBD1. After removal of 2 bases from V and 6 bases from J, the junction contained 8 bases not matched to a gene. This CDR3 region has 15 residues. Per the germline V gene, CDR1 is SGHVS and CDR2 is FQNEAQ.

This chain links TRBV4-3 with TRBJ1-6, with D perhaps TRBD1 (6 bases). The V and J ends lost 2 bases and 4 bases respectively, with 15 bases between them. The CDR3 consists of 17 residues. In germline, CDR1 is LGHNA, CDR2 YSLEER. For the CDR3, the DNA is TGCGCCAGCAGCCAAATACAGGGCAGTACATATAATTCACCCCTCCACTTT. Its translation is CASSQIQGSTYNSPLHF.

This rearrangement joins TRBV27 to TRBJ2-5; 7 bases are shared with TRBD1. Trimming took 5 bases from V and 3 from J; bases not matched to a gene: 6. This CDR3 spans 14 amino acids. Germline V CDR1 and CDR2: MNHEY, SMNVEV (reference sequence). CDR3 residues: CASSPRDSKETQYF. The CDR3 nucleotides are TGTGCCAGCAGTCCCCGGGACAGTAAAGAGACCCAGTACTTC.

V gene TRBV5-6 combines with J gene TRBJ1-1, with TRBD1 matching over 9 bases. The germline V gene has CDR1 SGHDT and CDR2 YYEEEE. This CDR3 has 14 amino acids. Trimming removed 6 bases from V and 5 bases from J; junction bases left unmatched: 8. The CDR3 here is CASKKGQGLTEAFF. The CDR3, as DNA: TGTGCCAGCAAGAAGGGACAGGGCTTGACTGAAGCTTTCTTT.

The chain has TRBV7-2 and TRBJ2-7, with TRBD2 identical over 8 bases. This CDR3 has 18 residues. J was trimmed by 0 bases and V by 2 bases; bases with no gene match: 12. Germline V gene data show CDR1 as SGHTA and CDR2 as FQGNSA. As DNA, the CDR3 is TGTGCCAGCAGCTTAAAGCAAAAACTAGCGGATAGCTCCTACGAGCAGTACTTC. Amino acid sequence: CASSLKQKLADSSYEQYF.

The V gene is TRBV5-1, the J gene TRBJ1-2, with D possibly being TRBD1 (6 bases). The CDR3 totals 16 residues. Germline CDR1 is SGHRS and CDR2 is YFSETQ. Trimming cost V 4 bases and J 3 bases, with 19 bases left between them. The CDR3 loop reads CASSGNRDTIYYGYTF. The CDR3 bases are TGCGCCAGCAGCGGAAACCGGGACACCATATACTATGGCTACACCTTC.

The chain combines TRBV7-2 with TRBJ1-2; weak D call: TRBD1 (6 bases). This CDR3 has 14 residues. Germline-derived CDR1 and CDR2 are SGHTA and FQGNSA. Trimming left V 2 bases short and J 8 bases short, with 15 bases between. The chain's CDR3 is CASSLMGGARGYTF. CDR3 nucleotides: TGTGCCAGCAGCTTAATGGGGGGGGCTCGCGGCTACACCTTC. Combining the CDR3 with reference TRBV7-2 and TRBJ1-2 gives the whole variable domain GAGVSQSPSNKVTEKGKDVELRCDPISGHTALYWYRQSLGQGLEFLIYFQGNSAPDKSGLPSDRFSAERTGGSVSTLTIQRTQQEDSAVYLCASSLMGGARGYTFGSGTRLTVV.

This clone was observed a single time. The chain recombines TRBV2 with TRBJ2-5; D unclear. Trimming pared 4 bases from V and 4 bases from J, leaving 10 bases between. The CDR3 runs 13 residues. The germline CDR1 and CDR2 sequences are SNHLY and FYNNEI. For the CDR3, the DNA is TGTGCCAGCAGTGCTGGTTCGGGAGAGACCCAGTACTTC. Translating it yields CASSAGSGETQYF.

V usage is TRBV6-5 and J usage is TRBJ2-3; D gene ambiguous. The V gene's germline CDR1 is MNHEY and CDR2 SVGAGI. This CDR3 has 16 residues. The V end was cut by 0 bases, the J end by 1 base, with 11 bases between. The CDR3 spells CASSYSPTPGTDTQYF. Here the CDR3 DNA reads TGTGCCAGCAGTTACTCCCCAACGCCGGGCACAGATACGCAGTATTTT.

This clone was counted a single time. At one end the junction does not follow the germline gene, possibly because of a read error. The CDR3: CASSQGQGNEKLFF. The CDR3 nucleotides read TGTGCTAGCAGCCAGGGACAGGGGAATGAAAAACTGTTTTTT. The chain links TRBV7-7 to TRBJ1-4; 10 bases are shared with TRBD1. Germline loops: CDR1 SSHAT, CDR2 FNYEAQ (reference sequence). The CDR3 is 14 amino acids.

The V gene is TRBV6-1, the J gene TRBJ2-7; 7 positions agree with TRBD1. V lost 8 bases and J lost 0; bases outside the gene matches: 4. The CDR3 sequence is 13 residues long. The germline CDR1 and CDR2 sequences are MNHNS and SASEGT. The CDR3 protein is CASRRDSSYEQYF. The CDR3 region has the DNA TGTGCCAGCCGAAGGGACAGCTCCTACGAGCAGTACTTC.

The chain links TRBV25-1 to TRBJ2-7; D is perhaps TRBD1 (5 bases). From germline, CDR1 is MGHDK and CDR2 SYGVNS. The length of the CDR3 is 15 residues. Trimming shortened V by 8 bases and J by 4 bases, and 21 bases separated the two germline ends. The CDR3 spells CASSSDSTTTYEQYF. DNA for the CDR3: TGTGCCAGCTCATCCGACAGCACAACTACTTACGAGCAGTACTTC.

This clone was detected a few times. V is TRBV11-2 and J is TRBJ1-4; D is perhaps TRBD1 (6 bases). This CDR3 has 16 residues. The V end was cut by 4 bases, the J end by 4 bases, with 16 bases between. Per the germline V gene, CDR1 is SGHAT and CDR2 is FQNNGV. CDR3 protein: CASSYAGASGNEKLFF. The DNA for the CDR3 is TGTGCCAGCAGCTACGCGGGGGCTAGTGGTAATGAAAAACTGTTTTTT.

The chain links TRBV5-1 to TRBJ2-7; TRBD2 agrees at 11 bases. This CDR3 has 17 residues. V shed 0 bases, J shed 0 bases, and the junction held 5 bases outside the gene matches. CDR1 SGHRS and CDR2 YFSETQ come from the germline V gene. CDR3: CASSLGGLADSSYEQYF. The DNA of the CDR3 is TGCGCCAGCAGCTTGGGGGGACTAGCGGATAGCTCCTACGAGCAGTACTTC.

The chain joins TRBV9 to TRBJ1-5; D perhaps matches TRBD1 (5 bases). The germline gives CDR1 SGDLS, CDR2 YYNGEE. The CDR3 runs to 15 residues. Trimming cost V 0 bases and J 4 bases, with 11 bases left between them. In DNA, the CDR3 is TGTGCCAGCAGCGTAGGTCAGGGTGGTAATCAGCCCCAGCATTTT. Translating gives CASSVGQGGNQPQHF.

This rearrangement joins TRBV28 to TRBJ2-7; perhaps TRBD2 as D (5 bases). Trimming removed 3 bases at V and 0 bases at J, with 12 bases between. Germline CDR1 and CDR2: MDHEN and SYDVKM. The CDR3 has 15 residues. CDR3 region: CASSFVRGSSYEQYF. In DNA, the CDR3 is TGTGCCAGCAGTTTCGTTCGGGGAAGCTCCTACGAGCAGTACTTC. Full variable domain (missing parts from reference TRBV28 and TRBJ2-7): DVKVTQSSRYLVKRTGEKVFLECVQDMDHENMFWYRQDPGLGLRLIYFSYDVKMKEKGDIPEGYSVSREKKERFSLILESASTNQTSMYLCASSFVRGSSYEQYFGPGTRLTVT.

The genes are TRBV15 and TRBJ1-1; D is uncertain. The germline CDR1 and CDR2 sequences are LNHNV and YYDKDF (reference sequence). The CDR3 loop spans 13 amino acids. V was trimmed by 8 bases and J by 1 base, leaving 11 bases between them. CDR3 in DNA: TGTGCCACCGGTAACAGCAGGAACACTGAAGCTTTCTTT. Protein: CATGNSRNTEAFF.

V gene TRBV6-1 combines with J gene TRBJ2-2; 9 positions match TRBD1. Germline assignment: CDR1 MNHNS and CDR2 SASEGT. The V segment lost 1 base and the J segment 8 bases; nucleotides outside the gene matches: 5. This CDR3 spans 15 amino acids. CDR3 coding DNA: TGTGCCAGCAGTGAAGAAACAGGGGGCGCGGGGGAGCTGTTTTTT. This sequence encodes CASSEETGGAGELFF.

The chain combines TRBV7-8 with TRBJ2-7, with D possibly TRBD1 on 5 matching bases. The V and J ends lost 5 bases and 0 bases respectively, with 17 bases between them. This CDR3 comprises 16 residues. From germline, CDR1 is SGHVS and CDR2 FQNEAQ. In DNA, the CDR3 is TGTGCCAGCAGCCTTGACAGATTGAGGAGCTCCTACGAGCAGTACTTC. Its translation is CASSLDRLRSSYEQYF.